In its sample, the clone carrying this T cell receptor beta chain was seen a few times. Its antigen is not identified. This CDR3 contains 12 residues. Germline-derived CDR1 and CDR2 are LGHNT and FRNRAP. V lost 7 bases to trimming and J lost 3 bases, with 10 bases between them. Overall study results and limits: Greatest tumor Treg TCR overlap was with tumor naive CD4+ cells. Larger-cohort validation covered only one TCR beta V-J rearrangement.

Treg sorting used a CD4+CD25+CD127-/low gate. Semi-nested PCR with Nested Universal Primer A followed constant-region reverse priming of full-length variable regions. MiXCR, run by TCRdb on the 5' RACE reads, gives a single entry per CDR3 protein. This table holds 35,000 to 55,000 distinct CDR3 sequences, roughly 22% found once. V and J are TRBV12-5 and TRBJ2-7, with TRBD2 as a possible D gene (5 bases). The source of this sequence is a female donor with breast cancer. Sequenced: Tregs sorted from a lymph node. CDR3 in DNA: TGTGCTAGTGCCCTCGGGGACTACGAGCAGTACTTC. Its translation is CASALGDYEQYF.